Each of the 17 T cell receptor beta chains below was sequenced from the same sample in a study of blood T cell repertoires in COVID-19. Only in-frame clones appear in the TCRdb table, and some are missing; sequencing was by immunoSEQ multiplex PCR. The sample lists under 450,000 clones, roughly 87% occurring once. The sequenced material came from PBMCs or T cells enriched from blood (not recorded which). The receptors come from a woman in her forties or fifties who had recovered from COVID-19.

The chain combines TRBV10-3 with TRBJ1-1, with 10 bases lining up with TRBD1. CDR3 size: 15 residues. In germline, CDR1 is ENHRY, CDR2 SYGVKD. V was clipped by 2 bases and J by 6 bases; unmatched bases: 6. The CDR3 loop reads CAISERQGASAEAFF. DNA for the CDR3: TGTGCCATCAGTGAGCGACAGGGGGCATCGGCTGAAGCTTTCTTT.

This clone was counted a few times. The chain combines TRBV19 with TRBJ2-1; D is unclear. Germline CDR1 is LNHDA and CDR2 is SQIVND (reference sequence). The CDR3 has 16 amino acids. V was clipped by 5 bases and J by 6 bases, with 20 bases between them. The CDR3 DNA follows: TGTGCCAGTAGTCTCCTTCCCCCCTCCTCCGGCAATGAGCAGTTCTTC. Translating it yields CASSLLPPSSGNEQFF.

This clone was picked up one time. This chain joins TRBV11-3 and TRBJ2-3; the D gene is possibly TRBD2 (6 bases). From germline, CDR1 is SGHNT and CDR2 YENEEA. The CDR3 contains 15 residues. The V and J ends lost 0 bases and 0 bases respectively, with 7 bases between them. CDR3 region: CASSLDGSSTDTQYF. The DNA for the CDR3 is TGTGCCAGCAGCTTAGACGGGAGCAGCACAGATACGCAGTATTTT.

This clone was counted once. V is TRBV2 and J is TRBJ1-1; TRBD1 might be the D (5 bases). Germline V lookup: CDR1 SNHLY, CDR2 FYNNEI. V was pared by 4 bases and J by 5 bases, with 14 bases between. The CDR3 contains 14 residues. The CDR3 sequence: CASSGFGGGTEAFF. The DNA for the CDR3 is TGTGCCAGCAGTGGTTTCGGGGGGGGAACTGAAGCTTTCTTT.

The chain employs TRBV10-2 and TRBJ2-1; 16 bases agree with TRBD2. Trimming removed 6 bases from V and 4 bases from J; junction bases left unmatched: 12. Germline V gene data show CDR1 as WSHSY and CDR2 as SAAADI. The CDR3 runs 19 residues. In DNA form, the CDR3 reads TGCGCCAGCAGACCAGGGACTAGCGGGAGGGCCCGAAATTACAATGAGCAGTTCTTC. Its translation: CASRPGTSGRARNYNEQFF.

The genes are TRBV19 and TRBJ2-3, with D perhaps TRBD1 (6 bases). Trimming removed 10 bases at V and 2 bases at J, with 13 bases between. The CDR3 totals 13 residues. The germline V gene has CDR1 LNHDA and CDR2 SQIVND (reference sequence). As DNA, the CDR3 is TGTGCCACCCGGACAGAGTACACAGATACGCAGTATTTT. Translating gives CATRTEYTDTQYF.

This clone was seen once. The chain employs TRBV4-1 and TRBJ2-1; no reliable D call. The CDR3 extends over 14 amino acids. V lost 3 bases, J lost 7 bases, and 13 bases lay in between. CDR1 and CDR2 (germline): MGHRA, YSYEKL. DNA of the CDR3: TGCGCCAGCAGCCAGAACAGCCTCCAAAATGAGCAGTTCTTC. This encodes CASSQNSLQNEQFF.

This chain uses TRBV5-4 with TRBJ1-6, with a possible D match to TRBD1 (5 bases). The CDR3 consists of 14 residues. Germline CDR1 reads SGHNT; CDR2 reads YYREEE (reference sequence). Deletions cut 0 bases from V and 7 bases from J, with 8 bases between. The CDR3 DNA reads TGTGCCAGCAGCTTGGACAGGACAAATTCACCCCTCCACTTT. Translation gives CASSLDRTNSPLHF.

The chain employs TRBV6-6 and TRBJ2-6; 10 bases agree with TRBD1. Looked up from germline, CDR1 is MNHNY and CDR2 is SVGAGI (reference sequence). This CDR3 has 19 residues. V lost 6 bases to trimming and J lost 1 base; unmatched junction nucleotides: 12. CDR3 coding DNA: TGTGCCAGCAGCTCGGGACAGGGGACCCCGCGGTCTGGGGCCAACGTCCTGACTTTC. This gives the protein CASSSGQGTPRSGANVLTF.

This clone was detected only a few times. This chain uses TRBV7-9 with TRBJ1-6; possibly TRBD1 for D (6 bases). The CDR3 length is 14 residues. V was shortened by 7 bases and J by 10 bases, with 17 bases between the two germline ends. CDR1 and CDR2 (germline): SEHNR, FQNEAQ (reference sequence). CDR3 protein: CASTETGSRSPLHF. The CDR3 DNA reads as TGTGCCAGCACCGAAACAGGGTCCCGGTCACCCCTCCACTTT.

Here the CDR3 reads CASELAGGPGYEQYF. Written as DNA, the CDR3 is TGTGCCAGCGAGCTAGCGGGAGGGCCTGGGTACGAGCAGTACTTC. The chain uses TRBV9 and TRBJ2-7; 12 nucleotides agree with TRBD2. CDR3 length: 15 residues. Germline-derived CDR1 and CDR2 are SGDLS and YYNGEE. V gave up 7 bases and J gave up 4 bases; unmatched junction bases: 9.

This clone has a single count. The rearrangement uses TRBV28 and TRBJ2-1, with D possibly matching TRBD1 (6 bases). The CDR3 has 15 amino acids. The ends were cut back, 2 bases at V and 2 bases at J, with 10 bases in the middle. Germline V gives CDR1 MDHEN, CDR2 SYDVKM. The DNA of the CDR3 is TGTGCCAGCAGTTTACAGGGGTACCCCTACAATGAGCAGTTCTTC. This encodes CASSLQGYPYNEQFF.

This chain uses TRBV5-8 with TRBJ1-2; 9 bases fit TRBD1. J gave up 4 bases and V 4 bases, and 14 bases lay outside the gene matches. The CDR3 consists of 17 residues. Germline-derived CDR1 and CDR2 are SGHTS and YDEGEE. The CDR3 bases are TGTGCCAGCAGCGGGAAAGGGACAGGGCCTAACATCTATGGCTACACCTTC. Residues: CASSGKGTGPNIYGYTF.

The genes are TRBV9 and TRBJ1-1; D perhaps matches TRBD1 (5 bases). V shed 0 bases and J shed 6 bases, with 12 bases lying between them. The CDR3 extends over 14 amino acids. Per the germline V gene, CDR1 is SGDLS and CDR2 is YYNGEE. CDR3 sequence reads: CASSVVGKGSEAFF. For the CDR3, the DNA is TGTGCCAGCAGCGTAGTCGGTAAGGGGTCTGAAGCTTTCTTT.

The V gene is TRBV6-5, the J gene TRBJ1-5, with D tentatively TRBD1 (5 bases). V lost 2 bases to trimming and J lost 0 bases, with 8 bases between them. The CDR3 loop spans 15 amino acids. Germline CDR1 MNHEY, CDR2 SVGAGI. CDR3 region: CASSYGGNSNQPQHF. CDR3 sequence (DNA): TGTGCCAGCAGTTACGGGGGGAATAGCAATCAGCCCCAGCATTTT.

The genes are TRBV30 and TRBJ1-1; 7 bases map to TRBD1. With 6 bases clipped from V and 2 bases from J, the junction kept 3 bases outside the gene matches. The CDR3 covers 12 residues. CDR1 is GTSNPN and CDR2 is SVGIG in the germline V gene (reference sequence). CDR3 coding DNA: TGTGCCTGCACAGGGGACAACACTGAAGCTTTCTTT. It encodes CACTGDNTEAFF. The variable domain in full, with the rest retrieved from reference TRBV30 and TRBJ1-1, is SQTIHQWPATLVQPVGSPLSLECTVEGTSNPNLYWYRQAAGRGLQLLFYSVGIGQISSEVPQNLSASRPQDRQFILSSKKLLLSDSGFYLCACTGDNTEAFFGQGTRLTVV.

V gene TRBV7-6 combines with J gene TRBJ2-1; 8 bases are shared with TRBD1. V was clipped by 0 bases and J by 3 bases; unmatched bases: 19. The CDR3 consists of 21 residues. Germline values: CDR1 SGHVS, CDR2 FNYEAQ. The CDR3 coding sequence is TGTGCCAGCAGCTTAGCCTCCTTCCGACAGGGGCCACCGAGCGGCTACAATGAGCAGTTCTTC. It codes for CASSLASFRQGPPSGYNEQFF.